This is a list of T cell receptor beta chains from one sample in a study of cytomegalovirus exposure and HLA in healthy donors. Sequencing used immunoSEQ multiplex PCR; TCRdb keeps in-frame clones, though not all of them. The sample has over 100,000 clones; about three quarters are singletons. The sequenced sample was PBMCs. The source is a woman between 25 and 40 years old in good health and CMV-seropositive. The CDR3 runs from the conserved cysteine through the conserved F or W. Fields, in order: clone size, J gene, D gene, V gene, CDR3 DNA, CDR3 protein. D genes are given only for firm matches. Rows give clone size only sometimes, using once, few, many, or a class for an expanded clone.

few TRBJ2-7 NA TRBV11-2 TGTGCCAGCAGCTCCACAAGGGGGGGAGAGCAGTACTTC CASSSTRGGEQYF
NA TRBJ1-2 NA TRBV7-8 TGTGCCAGCAGTCATCGATTGGGGCCCGGGCCTAACTATGGCTACACCTTC CASSHRLGPGPNYGYTF
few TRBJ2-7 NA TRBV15 TGTGCCACCAGCAGAGCTTACGAGCAGTACTTC CATSRAYEQYF
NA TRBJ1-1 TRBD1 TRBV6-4 TGTGCCAGCAGACCAGGACAGGGGGCCTCGCTCACTGAAGCTTTCTTT CASRPGQGASLTEAFF
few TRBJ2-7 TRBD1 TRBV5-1 TGCGCCAGCAGCCCCCTGACAGGGGTCGGAGCCTACGAGCAGTACTTC CASSPLTGVGAYEQYF
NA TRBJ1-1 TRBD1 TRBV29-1 TGCAGCGTTACCGGGACAGGGGGCGTTGGGACTGAAGCTTTCTTT CSVTGTGGVGTEAFF
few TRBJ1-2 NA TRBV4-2 TGTGCCAGCAGCCGAGTGCTAAAAAACTATGGCTACACCTTC CASSRVLKNYGYTF
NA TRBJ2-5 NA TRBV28 TGTGCCAGCAGCACCGGAGGGGAAGAGACCCAGTACTTC CASSTGGEETQYF
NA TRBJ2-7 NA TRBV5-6 TGTGCCAGCAACCGGGACGGGGGCTCCTACGAGCAGTACTTC CASNRDGGSYEQYF
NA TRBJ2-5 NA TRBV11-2 TGTGCCAGCAGCTCCGGGGTGAGGAAAGAGACCCAGTACTTC CASSSGVRKETQYF
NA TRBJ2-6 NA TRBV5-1 TGCGCCAGCAGTACGGTGATTACTGGGGCCAACGTCCTGACTTTC CASSTVITGANVLTF
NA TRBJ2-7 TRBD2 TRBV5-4 TGTGCCAGCAGCTTGGCCGGGGGGGCGTTAGGAACCTACGAGCAGTACTTC CASSLAGGALGTYEQYF
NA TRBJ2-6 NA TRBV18 TGTGCCAGCTCAATGACAGGCCCTGGGGCCAACGTCCTGACTTTC CASSMTGPGANVLTF
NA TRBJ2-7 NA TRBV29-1 TGCAGCGTTTCTCGTGGTAGCGACGGCTACGAGCAGTACTTC CSVSRGSDGYEQYF
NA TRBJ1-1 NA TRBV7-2 TGTGCCAGCAGCTTTCGAAGTGGGGAGGCTGAAGCTTTCTTT CASSFRSGEAEAFF
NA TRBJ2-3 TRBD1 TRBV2 TGTGCCAGCAGTAGGGACAGACGCACAGATACGCAGTATTTT CASSRDRRTDTQYF
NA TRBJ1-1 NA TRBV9 TGTGCCGGCAGTCGGGCGGGATTGGCCACTGAAGCTTTCTTT CAGSRAGLATEAFF
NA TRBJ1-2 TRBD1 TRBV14 TGTGCCAGCAGCCCTTGGACAGGGCCCTATGGCTACACCTTC CASSPWTGPYGYTF
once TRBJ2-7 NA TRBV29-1 TGCAGCGTTGAAGATCGCGGCACTAGCTCCTACGAGCAGTACTTC CSVEDRGTSSYEQYF
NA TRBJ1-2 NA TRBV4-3 TGCGCCAGCAGCCAAGGATATGGGCCCTATGGCTACACCTTC CASSQGYGPYGYTF
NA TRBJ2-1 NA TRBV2 TGTGCCAGCAGTATTTCGGGCTCCTACAATGAGCAGTTCTTC CASSISGSYNEQFF
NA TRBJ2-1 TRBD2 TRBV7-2 TGTGCCAGCAGCGGGACTAGCGGGGAGTTCGTAAATGAGCAGTTCTTC CASSGTSGEFVNEQFF
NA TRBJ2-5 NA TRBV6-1 TGTGCCAGCAGTGAAGACGAATTAACAGGAGGGTTGGAGACCCAGTACTTC CASSEDELTGGLETQYF
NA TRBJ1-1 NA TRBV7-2 TGTGCCAGCAGCCTACGCGGGCGGGCGAACACTGAAGCTTTCTTT CASSLRGRANTEAFF
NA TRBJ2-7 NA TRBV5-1 TGCGCCAAGACCGACAGCCCTTACCCCTTTGTCCCTAGGAACGAGCAGTACTTC CAKTDSPYPFVPRNEQYF
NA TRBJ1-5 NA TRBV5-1 TGCGCCAGCAGTACAGAGCCGAATCAGCCCCAGCATTTT CASSTEPNQPQHF
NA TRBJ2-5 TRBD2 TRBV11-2 TGTGCCAGCAGCCCCCGGCGGGGGGAGGAGACCCAGTACTTC CASSPRRGEETQYF
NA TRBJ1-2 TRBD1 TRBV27 TGTGCCAGCAGTTTGGGATGGGGTCAGGGGGTTGGGGGCTACACCTTC CASSLGWGQGVGGYTF
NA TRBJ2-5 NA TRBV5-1 TGCGCCAGCAGCCCGGACAACCCCCGGGAGACCCAGTACTTC CASSPDNPRETQYF
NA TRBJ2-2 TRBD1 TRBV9 TGTGCCAGCAGCCCGACAGGGTCTGACACCGGGGAGCTGTTTTTT CASSPTGSDTGELFF
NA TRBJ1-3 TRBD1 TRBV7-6 TGTGCCAGCAGCCAGGGGGCAGGGAGGCGAAACACCATATATTTT CASSQGAGRRNTIYF
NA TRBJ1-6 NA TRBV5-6 TGTGCCAGCAGCTTAGGGGGAATTGAGAATTCACCCCTCCACTTT CASSLGGIENSPLHF
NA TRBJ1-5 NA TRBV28 TGTGCCAGCAGTTCCCCCGGGGAGCTCTACAATCAGCCCCAGCATTTT CASSSPGELYNQPQHF
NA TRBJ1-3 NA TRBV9 TGTGCCAGCAGCACCAGTCAAGGGAGGGCAAGCGTAAACACCATATATTTT CASSTSQGRASVNTIYF
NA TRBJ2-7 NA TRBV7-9 TGTGCCAGCAGCCCCCCATCTAAAACCTACGAGCAGTACTTC CASSPPSKTYEQYF
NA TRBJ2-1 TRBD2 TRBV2 TGTGCCAGCAGTGGGGTAGCGGGGAGCTCCTACAATGAGCAGTTCTTC CASSGVAGSSYNEQFF
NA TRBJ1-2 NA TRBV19 TGTGCCAGTAGTACGAGAATTGGGGCCTATGGCTACACCTTC CASSTRIGAYGYTF
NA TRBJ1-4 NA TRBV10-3 TGTGCCACGTGCGGGGGGACTAATGAAAAACTGTTTTTT CATCGGTNEKLFF
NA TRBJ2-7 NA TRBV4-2 TGTGCCAGCAGCCAAGCACCAGGGGATGGCTCCTACGAGCAGTACTTC CASSQAPGDGSYEQYF
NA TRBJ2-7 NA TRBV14 TGTGCCAGCAGCCAAGGGCCAGAGCAGTACTTC CASSQGPEQYF
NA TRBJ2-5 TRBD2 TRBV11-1 TGTGCCAGCAGCTGGACTAGCGGGCAAGAGACCCAGTACTTC CASSWTSGQETQYF
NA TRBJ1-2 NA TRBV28 TGTGCCAGCAGTTCCTCGGACAGCCTCTATGGCTACACCTTC CASSSSDSLYGYTF
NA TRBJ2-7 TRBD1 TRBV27 TGTGCCAGCAGTTCCGGGACAGGGGGACACGAGCAGTACTTC CASSSGTGGHEQYF
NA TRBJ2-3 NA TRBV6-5 TGTGCCAGCAGCCGCCGGGGGGCCGGAGATACGCAGTATTTT CASSRRGAGDTQYF
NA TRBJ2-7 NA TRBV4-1 TGCGCCAGCAGCCAACAGGATTTAGCCTACGAGCAGTACTTC CASSQQDLAYEQYF
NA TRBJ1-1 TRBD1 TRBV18 TGTGCCAGCTCACCGTCGGACAGGGGATTTGTCGCTGAAGCTTTCTTT CASSPSDRGFVAEAFF
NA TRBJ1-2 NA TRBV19 TGTGCCAGTAGTATCCCTTGGCAGGGGTCTAACTATGGCTACACCTTC CASSIPWQGSNYGYTF
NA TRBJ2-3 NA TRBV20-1 TGCAGTGGATTAGTGTCAGATACGCAGTATTTT CSGLVSDTQYF
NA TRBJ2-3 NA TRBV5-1 TGCGCCAGCAGGTCGGGGACAGATACGCAGTATTTT CASRSGTDTQYF
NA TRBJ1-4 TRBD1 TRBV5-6 TGTGCCAGCAGCTTAACAGGGGGCCTGCGGGATGAAAAACTGTTTTTT CASSLTGGLRDEKLFF
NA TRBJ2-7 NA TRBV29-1 TGCAGCGTTGAAGGGGGGACACCGACCTACGAGCAGTACTTC CSVEGGTPTYEQYF
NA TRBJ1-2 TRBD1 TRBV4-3 TGCGCCAGCAGCCCACGCTGGGACAGGGGGACCACTAGTACTACTAACTATGGCTACACCTTC CASSPRWDRGTTSTTNYGYTF
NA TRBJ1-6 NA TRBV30 TGTGCCTGGAGTGGGGGAAGCGGGGGGGAATATAATTCACCCCTCCACTTT CAWSGGSGGEYNSPLHF
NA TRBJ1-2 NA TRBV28 TGTGCCAGCAGTTTAGTCACTATCGTTGGAGGTGGCTACACCTTC CASSLVTIVGGGYTF
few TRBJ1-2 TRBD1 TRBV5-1 TGCGCCAGCAGTTCCGGGACAGGGGATGGCTACACCTTC CASSSGTGDGYTF
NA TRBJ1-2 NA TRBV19 TGTGCCAGTAGTATGTCCTGGGGGGACGCCTCTGGCTACACCTTC CASSMSWGDASGYTF
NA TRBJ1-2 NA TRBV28 TGTGCCAGCAGTTTGGGGCTTGTTGGAATTGGTGGCTACACCTTC CASSLGLVGIGGYTF
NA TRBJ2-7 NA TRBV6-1 TGTGCCAGCAGAAGCCCGGCCTACGAGCAGTACTTC CASRSPAYEQYF
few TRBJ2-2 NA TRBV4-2 TGTGCCAGCACCCCGGCTAGGTCCGCGACCGGGGAGCTGTTTTTT CASTPARSATGELFF